One and the same sample provided the 14 T cell receptor beta chains below, sequenced in a study of cytomegalovirus exposure and HLA in healthy donors. With 60 Vbeta and 13 Jbeta primers, the PCR was carried out. The table came from immunoSEQ multiplex PCR; TCRdb's copy has only in-frame clones and leaves some out. The sample contains almost 200,000 clones, roughly 85% of which appear only once. The specimen sequenced was PBMCs. The origin of the receptors is a woman aged 45-59 years in good health and CMV-seronegative.

This chain uses TRBV27 with TRBJ1-2; 9 bases are a match to TRBD1. V shed 5 bases and J 5 bases; nucleotides not matched to a gene: 12. CDR3 length: 16 residues. Germline V gene sequence: CDR1 MNHEY, CDR2 SMNVEV (reference sequence). The CDR3 DNA reads as TGTGCCAGCAGTCCGGGTTTCCGGACAGGGGTTTATGGCTACACCTTC. It yields the protein CASSPGFRTGVYGYTF.

The V gene is TRBV15, the J gene TRBJ2-7; D gene unclear. This CDR3 has 13 residues. Per the germline V gene, CDR1 is LNHNV and CDR2 is YYDKDF (reference sequence). V lost 6 bases and J 1 base, leaving 10 bases between the germline ends. The CDR3 loop is CATRESVSYEQYF. DNA of the CDR3: TGTGCCACCAGGGAGTCTGTTTCCTACGAGCAGTACTTC.

The chain links TRBV7-2 to TRBJ2-1; TRBD2 matches 8 bases. The CDR3 length is 15 residues. The V and J ends lost 1 base and 4 bases, in that order; junction bases with no gene match: 3. Germline CDR1 reads SGHTA; CDR2 reads FQGNSA. The CDR3 loop reads CASSLERLAYNEQFF. CDR3 bases: TGTGCCAGCAGCTTAGAGAGACTAGCGTACAATGAGCAGTTCTTC.

This clone was picked up one time. V is TRBV30 and J is TRBJ2-7; D is uncertain. Germline CDR1 is GTSNPN and CDR2 is SVGIG (reference sequence). V was cut by 0 bases and J by 7 bases, with 7 bases left in between. The CDR3 spans 11 residues. The CDR3 loop reads CAWSVLEEQYF. The CDR3 nucleotides are TGTGCCTGGAGTGTACTGGAGGAGCAGTACTTC.

V and J are TRBV5-1 and TRBJ2-7; TRBD2 matches 10 bases. V gave up 3 bases and J gave up 0 bases; unmatched junction bases: 3. This CDR3 region has 15 residues. Germline V lookup: CDR1 SGHRS, CDR2 YFSETQ. CDR3 amino acids: CASSYSGRHSYEQYF. The DNA of the CDR3 is TGCGCCAGCAGCTATAGCGGGAGGCACTCCTACGAGCAGTACTTC.

The chain couples TRBV4-3 to TRBJ2-7; TRBD2 matches at 7 bases. CDR1 and CDR2 from the germline V gene are LGHNA and YSLEER. With V trimmed by 0 bases and J by 4 bases, 6 bases remained unmatched. The length of the CDR3 is 15 residues. The CDR3 DNA reads as TGCGCCAGCAGCCAAGATACAACTAGCGAGTACGAGCAGTACTTC. Amino acids: CASSQDTTSEYEQYF.

The J gene is TRBJ2-2, the V gene TRBV19; TRBD2 matches 12 bases. CDR1 is LNHDA and CDR2 is SQIVND in the germline V gene (reference sequence). J gave up 7 bases and V 8 bases, and 11 bases lay outside the gene matches. The CDR3 contains 16 residues. The CDR3 here is CASGLAGSRMIGELFF. The DNA of the CDR3 is TGTGCCAGTGGACTAGCGGGGAGTCGAATGATCGGGGAGCTGTTTTTT.

This rearrangement joins TRBV9 to TRBJ2-5, with 7 bases that match TRBD2. CDR1 and CDR2 (germline): SGDLS, YYNGEE. Trimming cost V 3 bases and J 1 base; bases outside gene matches: 0. This CDR3 region has 13 residues. The CDR3 spells CASSGGGQETQYF. The CDR3 bases are TGTGCCAGCAGCGGGGGGGGCCAAGAGACCCAGTACTTC. Together with reference TRBV9 and TRBJ2-5, the CDR3 gives the full variable domain: DSGVTQTPKHLITATGQRVTLRCSPRSGDLSVYWYQQSLDQGLQFLIQYYNGEERAKGNILERFSAQQFPDLHSELNLSSLELGDSALYFCASSGGGQETQYFGPGTRLLVL.

The chain joins TRBV4-1 to TRBJ1-1; D possibly corresponds to TRBD1 (5 bases). V lost 3 bases, J lost 1 base, and 9 bases lay in between. Germline V gene sequence: CDR1 MGHRA, CDR2 YSYEKL. The CDR3 length is 14 residues. This chain's CDR3 is CASSQVTGNTEAFF. In nucleotides, the CDR3 is TGCGCCAGCAGCCAGGTCACAGGGAACACTGAAGCTTTCTTT.

This sequence joins TRBV4-2 and TRBJ2-7; D might be TRBD1 (6 bases). V gave up 4 bases and J gave up 0 bases, with 13 bases separating them. Germline loops: CDR1 LGHNA, CDR2 YNFKEQ. The CDR3 covers 15 residues. The CDR3 coding sequence is TGTGCCAGCAGCCCTTACGAGGGGGTCTCCTACGAGCAGTACTTC. This encodes CASSPYEGVSYEQYF.

This chain links TRBV6-5 with TRBJ2-1, with 10 nucleotides matching TRBD1. The germline gives CDR1 MNHEY, CDR2 SVGAGI. V gave up 2 bases and J gave up 5 bases; unmatched junction bases: 3. The CDR3 spans 15 residues. The CDR3 spells CASSYDRGPNNEQFF. CDR3 DNA sequence: TGTGCCAGCAGTTACGACAGGGGGCCCAACAATGAGCAGTTCTTC.

About this clone itself: Other nucleotide sequences in the sample specify the same CDR3. The V gene is TRBV18, the J gene TRBJ1-1, with unresolved D. CDR3 length equals 14 residues. Germline V gene sequence: CDR1 KGHSH, CDR2 LQKENI. With 6 bases removed from V and 1 base from J, the gap between germline ends came to 12 bases. The CDR3 loop reads CASSPRGGNTEAFF. For the CDR3, the DNA is TGTGCCAGCTCGCCCCGTGGAGGGAACACTGAAGCTTTCTTT.

This chain joins TRBV30 and TRBJ2-7, with D possibly TRBD1 on 7 matching bases. The germline V gene encodes CDR1 GTSNPN and CDR2 SVGIG (reference sequence). The CDR3 sequence is 13 residues long. The V gene lost 4 bases and the J gene lost 3 bases, with 13 bases spanning the gap. CDR3 in amino acids: CAWNSRGVYEQYF. The CDR3 DNA reads TGTGCCTGGAATAGCAGGGGGGTCTACGAGCAGTACTTC.

Only one count was recorded for this clone. J is TRBJ1-1 and V is TRBV29-1; 7 nucleotides align to TRBD1. This CDR3 is 14 amino acids long. Germline V gene sequence: CDR1 SQVTM, CDR2 ANQGSEA. V shed 7 bases and J 0 bases; nucleotides not matched to a gene: 8. The CDR3 DNA follows: TGCAGCGCCTTATTACAGGGGTTGAACACTGAAGCTTTCTTT. Its protein product is CSALLQGLNTEAFF.